What follows describes a single TCR beta chain. What it binds is unknown. There are 15 residues in the CDR3. V was clipped by 2 bases and J by 4 bases; unmatched bases: 2. From germline, CDR1 is LNHDA and CDR2 SQIVND (reference sequence). The sample is drawn from a study of cytomegalovirus exposure and HLA in healthy donors. Study overall: Some 85 million unique TCRs, all from HLA-typed donors, were included in an early release of the data. Among the approximately 370 donors who were genotyped, approximately 76% fell in the genetic ancestry cluster that is associated with self-reported Caucasian donors. Broader study findings: Common viral pathogens (according to a later analysis) appeared linked to several of the most significant clusters. Another analysis was done later, and it associated around 16,000 TCR beta sequences with HLA alleles at 0.05 false discovery rate.

The PCR was carried out with 60 Vbeta primers and 13 Jbeta primers. Assay used: immunoSEQ multiplex PCR; TCRdb lists only in-frame clones, some missing. Found here are 120,000 or so clones, roughly 77% of them singletons; the top ten hold about 1.7%. The sequence derives from a man aged 18 to 29 in good health and CMV-seronegative. The chain is built from TRBV19 and TRBJ2-5; 12 bases agree with TRBD2. Sequences were obtained from PBMCs. Written as DNA, the CDR3 is TGTGCCAGTAGTATATCGGGACTAGCGGGAGAGACCCAGTACTTC. This sequence encodes CASSISGLAGETQYF.